A selection of T cell receptor beta chains follows, all from one sample in a study of molecular identifiers for immune sequencing clone quantification. TCRdb ran MiXCR on the PCR reads and lists one entry per CDR3 protein. The table shows about 640,000 distinct CDR3 sequences, with just under 20% occurring only once. Sequencing was carried out using naive CD8+ T cells from blood, with Jurkat cell RNA spiked in. The source is a human donor in good health. Some libraries in this study had Jurkat cell RNA spiked in. CDR3s include the opening cysteine and the closing phenylalanine or tryptophan. The order of the fields is clone size, J gene, V gene, D gene, CDR3 protein, CDR3 DNA. A D gene is named only where the DNA matches it firmly. Rows may omit the clone size; those that give it use once, few, many or a size class.

>-|TRBJ2-1|TRBV5-6|-
CAGSLGVNEQFF
TGTGCCGGCAGCTTAGGAGTCAATGAGCAGTTCTTC
>many|TRBJ2-7|TRBV7-9|-
CASSLAVRNEQYF
TGTGCCAGCAGCTTGGCTGTACGGAACGAGCAGTACTTC
>many|TRBJ1-3|TRBV9|-
CASSVGAGSGNTIYF
TGTGCCAGCAGCGTCGGAGCAGGCTCTGGAAACACCATATATTTT
>few|TRBJ2-3|TRBV9|-
CASSPEDPGGTDTQYF
TGTGCCAGCAGCCCCGAGGACCCGGGAGGCACAGATACGCAGTATTTT
>-|TRBJ2-2|TRBV4-3|-
CASSRSDRSNTGELFF
TGCGCCAGCAGCCGCTCCGACAGATCCAACACCGGGGAGCTGTTTTTT
>-|TRBJ2-7|TRBV4-3|TRBD2
CASSQGLAGAGYEQYF
TGCGCCAGCAGCCAAGGATTAGCGGGGGCCGGATACGAGCAGTACTTC
>once|TRBJ2-6|TRBV3-2|-
CASLAAIGGLSGVNVLTF
TGTGCCAGCTTAGCTGCAATAGGAGGCCTCTCTGGGGTCAACGTCCTGACTTTC
>many|TRBJ2-7|TRBV12-3/TRBV12-4|-
CASSWSGPSREQYF
TGTGCCAGCAGTTGGTCGGGGCCCTCAAGGGAGCAGTACTTC
>many|TRBJ2-2|TRBV9|TRBD1
CASSVPGAGTGGTGELFF
TGTGCCAGCAGCGTACCGGGAGCAGGGACAGGGGGGACCGGGGAGCTGTTTTTT
>many|TRBJ2-7|TRBV7-9|TRBD1
CASSLPGQGFSEQYF
TGTGCCAGCAGCTTACCGGGACAGGGGTTCTCCGAGCAGTACTTC
>many|TRBJ2-1|TRBV7-9|-
CASSLEGLRGNEQFF
TGTGCCAGCAGCTTAGAAGGACTACGGGGCAATGAGCAGTTCTTC
>many|TRBJ2-7|TRBV12-3/TRBV12-4|TRBD1
CASEGPGQGNEQYF
TGTGCCAGCGAGGGGCCGGGACAGGGGAATGAGCAGTACTTC
>-|TRBJ1-5|TRBV28|TRBD1
CASSLWTGTAGNQPQHF
TGTGCCAGCAGTTTATGGACGGGGACAGCGGGGAATCAGCCCCAGCATTTT
>many|TRBJ1-1|TRBV4-3|-
CASSQDSVGMNTEAFF
TGCGCCAGCAGCCAAGATTCTGTAGGGATGAACACTGAAGCTTTCTTT
>many|TRBJ2-3|TRBV4-1|TRBD2
CASSQRLAGLADTQYF
TGCGCCAGCAGCCAGAGACTAGCGGGATTGGCAGATACGCAGTATTTT
>-|TRBJ2-7|TRBV27|TRBD1
CASRQQGAYEQYF
TGTGCCAGCAGACAACAGGGGGCATACGAGCAGTACTTC
>-|TRBJ2-2|TRBV7-2|-
CASSLAISGELFF
TGTGCCAGCAGCTTAGCGATTTCCGGGGAGCTGTTTTTT
>-|TRBJ2-7|TRBV4-1|TRBD1
CASSQVGDRGAYEQYF
TGCGCCAGCAGCCAAGTGGGGGACAGGGGGGCCTACGAGCAGTACTTC